This TCR beta chain originates from a study of cytomegalovirus exposure and HLA in healthy donors. Vbeta (60) and Jbeta (13) primers were used in the PCR. Here immunoSEQ multiplex PCR was the method, and the copy in TCRdb shows in-frame clones only, minus some. The top ten hold 4% to 5.5% of the sample, which has tens of thousands of clones, around 80% seen once. This clone came up a few times. The germline CDR1 and CDR2 sequences are SGHRS and YFSETQ. This CDR3 has 15 residues. J was trimmed by 4 bases and V by 0 bases; bases with no gene match: 2. This TCR was sampled from a male donor in good health and CMV-seropositive. The V gene is TRBV5-1, the J gene TRBJ1-5, with 9 nucleotides matching TRBD1. Source material: PBMCs. The CDR3 loop reads CASSLGGTGNQPQHF. CDR3 bases: TGCGCCAGCAGCTTGGGGGGGACAGGGAATCAGCCCCAGCATTTT.